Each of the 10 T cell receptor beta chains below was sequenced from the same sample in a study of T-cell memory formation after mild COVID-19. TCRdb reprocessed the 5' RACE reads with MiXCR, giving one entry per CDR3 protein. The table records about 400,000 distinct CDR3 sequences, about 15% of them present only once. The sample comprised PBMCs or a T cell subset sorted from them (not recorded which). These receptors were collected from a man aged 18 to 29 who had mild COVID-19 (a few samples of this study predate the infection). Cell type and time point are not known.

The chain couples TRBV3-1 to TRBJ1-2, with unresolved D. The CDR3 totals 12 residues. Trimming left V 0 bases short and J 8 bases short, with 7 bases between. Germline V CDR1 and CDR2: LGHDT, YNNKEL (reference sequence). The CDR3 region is CASSQELGGYTF. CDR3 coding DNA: TGTGCCAGCAGCCAAGAGCTAGGGGGCTACACCTTC.

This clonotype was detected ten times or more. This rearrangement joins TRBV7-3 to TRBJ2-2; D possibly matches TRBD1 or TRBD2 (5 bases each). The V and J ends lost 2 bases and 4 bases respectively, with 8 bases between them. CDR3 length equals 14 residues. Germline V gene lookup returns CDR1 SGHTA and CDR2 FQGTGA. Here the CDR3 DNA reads TGTGCCAGCAGCTTATCGGGGACCACCGGGGAGCTGTTTTTT. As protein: CASSLSGTTGELFF.

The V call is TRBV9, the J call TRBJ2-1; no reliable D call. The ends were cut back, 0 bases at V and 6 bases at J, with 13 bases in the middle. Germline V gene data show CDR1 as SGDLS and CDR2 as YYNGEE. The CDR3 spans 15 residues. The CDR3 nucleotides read TGTGCCAGCAGCGTAGCCTGGCCGATCAGCAATGAGCAGTTCTTC. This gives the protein CASSVAWPISNEQFF.

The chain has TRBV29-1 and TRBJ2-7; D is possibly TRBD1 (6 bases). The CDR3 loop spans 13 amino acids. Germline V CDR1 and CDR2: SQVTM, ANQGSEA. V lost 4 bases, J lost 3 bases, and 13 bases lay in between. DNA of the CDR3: TGCAGCGTTGTTGGCCGACAGGACTACGAGCAGTACTTC. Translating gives CSVVGRQDYEQYF.

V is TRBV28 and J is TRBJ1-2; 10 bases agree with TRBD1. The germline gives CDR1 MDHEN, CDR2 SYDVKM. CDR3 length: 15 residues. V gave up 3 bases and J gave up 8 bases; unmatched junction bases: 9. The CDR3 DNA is TGTGCCAGCAGTTTGCCCGGGACAGGGGTTTTCGGCTACACCTTC. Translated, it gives CASSLPGTGVFGYTF.

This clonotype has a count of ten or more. As DNA, the CDR3 is TGTGCCAGCAGCTCCCTCGATAGCAATCAGCCCCAGCATTTT. This codes for CASSSLDSNQPQHF. The chain carries TRBV7-4 and TRBJ1-5, with unresolved D. Trimming removed 4 bases at V and 0 bases at J, with 7 bases between. CDR1 and CDR2 from the germline V gene are SGHVT and SQSDAQ. This CDR3 has 14 amino acids. Looking up the rest from reference TRBV7-4 and TRBJ1-5 gives the full variable domain: GAGVSQSPRYKVAKRGRDVALRCDSISGHVTLYWYRQTLGQGSEVLTYSQSDAQRDKSGRPSGRFSAERPERSVSTLKIQRTEQGDSAVYLCASSSLDSNQPQHFGDGTRLSIL.

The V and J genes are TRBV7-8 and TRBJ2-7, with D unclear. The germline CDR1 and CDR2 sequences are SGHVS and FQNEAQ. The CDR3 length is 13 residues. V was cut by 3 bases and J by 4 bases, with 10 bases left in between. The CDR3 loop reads CASSLVETYEQYV. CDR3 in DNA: TGTGCCAGCAGCTTGGTTGAGACATACGAGCAGTACGTC.

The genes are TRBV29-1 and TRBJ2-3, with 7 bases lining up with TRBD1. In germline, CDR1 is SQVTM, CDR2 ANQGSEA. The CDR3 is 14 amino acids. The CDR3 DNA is TGCGGCGCCGAGACAGGGTCACTCGCAGATACGCAGTATTTT. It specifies CGAETGSLADTQYF.

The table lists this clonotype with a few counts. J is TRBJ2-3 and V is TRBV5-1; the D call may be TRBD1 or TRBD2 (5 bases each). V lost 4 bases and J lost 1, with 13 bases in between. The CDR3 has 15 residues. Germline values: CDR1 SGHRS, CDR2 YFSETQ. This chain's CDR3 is CASSPGAGRTDTQYF. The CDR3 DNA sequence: TGCGCCAGCAGCCCCGGGGCAGGGCGCACAGATACGCAGTATTTT.

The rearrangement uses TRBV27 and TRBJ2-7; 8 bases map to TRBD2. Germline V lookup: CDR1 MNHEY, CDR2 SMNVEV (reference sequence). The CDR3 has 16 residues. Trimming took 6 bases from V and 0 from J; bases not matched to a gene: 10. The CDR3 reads CASSRPKRGSSYEQYF. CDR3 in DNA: TGTGCCAGCAGCAGACCGAAGCGGGGGAGCTCCTACGAGCAGTACTTC.